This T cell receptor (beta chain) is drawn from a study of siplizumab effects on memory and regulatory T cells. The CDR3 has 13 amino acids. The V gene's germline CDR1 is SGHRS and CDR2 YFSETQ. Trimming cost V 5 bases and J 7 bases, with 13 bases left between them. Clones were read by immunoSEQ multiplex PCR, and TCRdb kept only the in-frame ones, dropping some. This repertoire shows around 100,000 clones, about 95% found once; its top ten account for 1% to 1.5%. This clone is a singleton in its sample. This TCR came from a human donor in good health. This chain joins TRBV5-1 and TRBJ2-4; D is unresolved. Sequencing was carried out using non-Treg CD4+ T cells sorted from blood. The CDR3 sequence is CASSWSTGNIQYF. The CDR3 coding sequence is TGCGCCAGCAGTTGGTCGACTGGGAACATTCAGTACTTC.